This T cell receptor (beta chain) emerged from a study of blood T cell repertoires in COVID-19 (dated by TCRdb to about 2020). Concerning the study at large: Samples from collaborators originated in the United States, Italy and Spain and spanned both the acute and convalescent phases of COVID-19. The sample metadata nearly always contained a de-identified subject ID, COVID-19 status, age in years and sex. The samples were drawn from two sources: the first 160 participants of the ongoing ImmuneRACE study, and 1,200 or so subjects contributed by 6 global collaborators. Where HLA class I and class II types were available, the types were taken from metadata supplied by the sample provider, not from assay-based typing. The prospective study material was composed of cDNA or gDNA derived from T cells, B-cell-depleted T cells, or PBMCs. A freely available public database, intended as a resource for researchers studying the immune response to SARS-CoV-2, is where the repertoires were released. Deeply sampled blood TCRbeta repertoires from subjects exposed to, actively infected with, or recovered from COVID-19 were included in the dataset.

On this clone itself: Its recognized antigen is unknown. Nothing much larger sits one base from this clone, and base qualities are not available.

TCRbeta CDR3 regions were amplified from genomic DNA using the immunoSEQ Assay, a bias-controlled multiplex PCR. The paper's processing steps were these. Nucleated cell counts per sample were estimated from amplification of reference gene primers within the assay. To quantify the absolute abundance of each unique TCRbeta CDR3 rearrangement, sequence reads were collapsed and filtered. For each sample, productive Simpson clonality was calculated as the square root of Simpson's diversity index over productive rearrangements. TCRdb stores this immuneACCESS table with in-frame sequences only. Part of the clones is absent; in the studies checked, under half of the shortfall reflects unresolved V genes, and no reason is known for the rest. The DNA gave D and trimming, while V, J and clone size come from that table. For this sample there are tens of thousands of clones; roughly nine tenths appear just once. The leading ten clones occupy 0.37% of the sample.

Deletion took 7 bases off V and 0 bases off J, with a span of 13 bases between the germline ends. Per the germline V gene, SGHRS is the CDR1 and YFSETQ is the CDR2. The CDR3 measures 14 amino acids from cysteine to phenylalanine. Only the CDR3 region is kept as DNA, spanning 42 bases read in frame from base 1. One collaborating source in Seattle enrolled patients while the patients were actively infected and followed the patients over time throughout the course of disease. The collaborating institutions used their own protocols to collect whole blood in K2EDTA tubes. For TCRbeta analysis, collaborators shipped samples as frozen whole blood, isolated PBMCs, or DNA extracted from either of those sample types. General conclusions and limits of the study: How much clinical and demographic metadata was included differed by source and by participant, and the metadata was provided uncurated.

The V and J genes are TRBV5-1 and TRBJ1-1; possibly the D gene is TRBD1, per 6 matching bases. The sequencing sample was made of peripheral blood. The TCR was taken from a middle-aged man with COVID-19, enrolled during active disease. The DNA reads as follows: TGCGCCAGCGGACGAGGACAGTTGAACACTGAAGCTTTCTTT. The resulting protein is CASGRGQLNTEAFF.